The 24 T cell receptor beta chains listed next were all sequenced from one sample in a study of T cell repertoires in cytomegalovirus infection (dated by TCRdb to between 2017 and 2020). Sequencing used an Illumina HiSeq 1500. The public sequencing data were trimmed at Q25 with fastp and processed into clonotypes with MiXCR by TCRdb, which kept only in-frame beta chains. A single entry per CDR3 protein holds the most common genes and DNA from its merged rows. A total of some 270,000 distinct CDR3 sequences appear in this sample, roughly a fifth of them only once. About 21% of the sample is taken by the ten largest. Reading the label with the study, this specimen's treatment or condition is: in vitro stimulation with specific CMV peptide epitopes to enrich CMV-specific T cells. Their antigens are not known. Sequenced material: cultured PBMCs, taken from culture after CMV antigen stimulation. Source of these receptors: a human donor in good health (CMV status not recorded). Some clones in this sample may be carry-over from other donors' samples.

The chain is built from TRBV2 and TRBJ2-2; D is unclear. The CDR3 is 15 amino acids. Germline-derived CDR1 and CDR2 are SNHLY and FYNNEI. The ends were cut back, 3 bases at V and 0 bases at J, with 8 bases in the middle. CDR3 loop: CASSESGANTGELFF. DNA for the CDR3: TGTGCCAGCAGTGAGAGTGGGGCGAACACCGGGGAGCTGTTTTTT.

This clonotype was detected a few times. The chain is built from TRBV12-3 or TRBV12-4 and TRBJ1-2; 11 bases line up with TRBD1. The CDR3 has 15 amino acids. Losses at the gene ends were 6 bases for V and 4 bases for J; bases not matched to a gene: 7. CDR3 sequence: CASSRGTGGSYGYTF. In DNA form, the CDR3 reads TGTGCCAGCAGCCGAGGGACAGGGGGGTCCTATGGCTACACCTTC.

This clonotype was detected ten times or more. The chain recombines TRBV12-3 or TRBV12-4 with TRBJ2-1, with 10 bases lining up with TRBD1. The CDR3 covers 16 residues. Germline trimming cut 2 bases from V and 5 bases from J; bases unmatched to any gene: 6. CDR3 coding DNA: TGTGCCAGCAGTTTAAGCTCGGGGACAGGGGACAATGAGCAGTTCTTC. Its translation is CASSLSSGTGDNEQFF.

The rearrangement joins TRBV19 to TRBJ2-1, with 10 bases matching TRBD2. From germline, CDR1 is LNHDA and CDR2 SQIVND (reference sequence). This CDR3 has 16 residues. V was pared by 4 bases and J by 2 bases, with 5 bases of the junction left unmatched. The CDR3 reads CASSRGSGRAYNEQFF. The CDR3 DNA sequence: TGTGCCAGTAGTAGGGGGAGCGGGAGGGCCTACAATGAGCAGTTCTTC.

This clonotype was counted between two and nine times. The DNA of the CDR3 is TGTGCCAGCAGCCGTCAGGGACAGGGGGACTATGGCTACACCTTC. It translates to CASSRQGQGDYGYTF. The rearrangement uses TRBV5-4 and TRBJ1-2; 11 nucleotides agree with TRBD1. The CDR3 covers 15 residues. The ends lost 4 bases at V and 3 bases at J; junction bases unmatched: 5. From germline, CDR1 is SGHNT and CDR2 YYREEE (reference sequence).

J is TRBJ2-2 and V is TRBV6-5, with a possible D match to TRBD1 (6 bases). The CDR3 is 15 amino acids. V was trimmed by 0 bases and J by 2 bases, leaving 7 bases between them. The germline CDR1 and CDR2 sequences are MNHEY and SVGAGI. The chain's CDR3 is CASSYSGANTGELFF. In nucleotides, the CDR3 is TGTGCCAGCAGTTACTCGGGGGCAAACACCGGGGAGCTGTTTTTT.

There are a few counts of this clonotype. The J gene is TRBJ2-5, the V gene TRBV4-3, with TRBD2 matching 7 bases. The CDR3 contains 16 residues. Germline trimming cut 0 bases from V and 4 bases from J; bases unmatched to any gene: 8. Germline loops: CDR1 LGHNA, CDR2 YSLEER. CDR3 DNA sequence: TGCGCCAGCAGCCAAGATAGGGGACTATCGGGAGAGACCCAGTACTTC. Its protein is CASSQDRGLSGETQYF.

In this sample, this clonotype turned up a few times. CDR3 loop: CASSFGPTEQYF. DNA of the CDR3: TGTGCCAGCAGCTTTGGCCCAACAGAACAGTATTTT. The chain couples TRBV7-4 to TRBJ1-3; no reliable D call. The V end was cut by 3 bases, the J end by 16 bases, with 16 bases between. Germline-derived CDR1 and CDR2 are SGHVT and SQSDAQ. The CDR3 extends over 12 amino acids. Full variable domain (missing parts from reference TRBV7-4 and TRBJ1-3): GAGVSQSPRYKVAKRGRDVALRCDSISGHVTLYWYRQTLGQGSEVLTYSQSDAQRDKSGRPSGRFSAERPERSVSTLKIQRTEQGDSAVYLCASSFGPTEQYFGEGSWLTVV.

The V call is TRBV27, the J call TRBJ1-6; D unclear. Between the trimmed V and J ends, which lost 6 bases and 5 bases, there was a span of 5 bases. The CDR3 length is 12 residues. Germline CDR1 reads MNHEY; CDR2 reads SMNVEV (reference sequence). CDR3 residues: CASRGNNSPLHF. The CDR3 nucleotides are TGTGCCAGCAGAGGGAATAATTCACCCCTCCACTTT.

This clonotype was seen only a few times. V usage is TRBV12-3 or TRBV12-4 and J usage is TRBJ1-1; D perhaps matches TRBD1 (6 bases). The CDR3 sequence is 14 residues long. V lost 5 bases, J lost 3 bases, and 13 bases lay in between. CDR3 bases: TGTGCCAGCAGTGTCCCCAGGGGCGACACTGAAGCTTTCTTT. Amino acid sequence: CASSVPRGDTEAFF.

This chain joins TRBV20-1 and TRBJ2-3; TRBD1 or TRBD2 may be the D gene (5 bases each). The V gene's germline CDR1 is DFQATT and CDR2 SNEGSKA (reference sequence). This CDR3 has 12 amino acids. V was pared by 2 bases and J by 6 bases, with 9 bases between. CDR3 bases: TGCAGTGCTAGACGGGACGCCGATACGCAGTATTTT. Its protein product is CSARRDADTQYF.

This chain joins TRBV6-2 or TRBV6-3 and TRBJ2-1; the match to TRBD2 covers 14 bases. Trimming cost V 5 bases and J 9 bases; bases outside gene matches: 6. The germline V gene encodes CDR1 MNHEY and CDR2 SVGEGT. The CDR3 is 15 residues long. This chain's CDR3 is CASSAGTSGRGEQFF. CDR3 nucleotides: TGTGCCAGCAGTGCCGGGACTAGCGGGAGAGGTGAGCAGTTCTTC.

The table lists this clonotype with a few counts. This chain uses TRBV6-2 or TRBV6-3 with TRBJ2-7; tentatively, D is TRBD2 (7 bases). Trimming took 2 bases from V and 4 from J, leaving 12 bases between them. The CDR3 length is 14 residues. Germline V CDR1 and CDR2: MNHEY, SVGEGT. The CDR3 spells CASSYAGARYEQYV. CDR3 nucleotide sequence: TGTGCCAGCAGTTACGCGGGGGCCCGTTACGAGCAGTACGTC.

The rearrangement uses TRBV6-2 or TRBV6-3 and TRBJ2-7; no clear D. CDR3 length equals 14 residues. The germline V and J ends were trimmed by 2 bases and 3 bases, with 11 bases remaining between them. From germline, CDR1 is MNHEY and CDR2 SVGEGT. The DNA for the CDR3 is TGTGCCAGCAGTTACGGTCGGCTGGACTACGAGCAGTACTTC. Its protein is CASSYGRLDYEQYF.

About this clonotype: A much larger clone is a single base away; this may be a read error. CDR3 sequence: CASSYGEGIDNEQFF. DNA of the CDR3: TGTGCCAGCAGCTACGGGGAGGGTATTGACAATGAGCAGTTCTTC. V and J are TRBV7-2 and TRBJ2-1, with TRBD2 matching 7 bases. This CDR3 is built from 15 residues. The V gene end was trimmed by 4 bases and the J gene end by 5 bases; junction bases not matched to a gene: 8. CDR1 SGHTA and CDR2 FQGNSA come from the germline V gene.

In DNA form, the CDR3 reads TGTGCCACCAGTGATCCCCCGGGTCAAGAGACCCAGTACTTC. It codes for CATSDPPGQETQYF. The chain has TRBV24-1 and TRBJ2-5; no firm D call. Trimming shortened V by 3 bases and J by 2 bases, and 9 bases separated the two germline ends. Germline V lookup: CDR1 KGHDR, CDR2 SFDVKD. The length of the CDR3 is 14 residues.

This clonotype was counted many times. The rearrangement joins TRBV5-6 to TRBJ2-4; possible D gene TRBD1, 5 bases. CDR1 and CDR2 from the germline V gene are SGHDT and YYEEEE. The CDR3 covers 14 residues. The germline V and J ends were trimmed by 0 bases and 3 bases, with 7 bases remaining between them. This CDR3 reads CASSLATGKNIQYF. CDR3 DNA: TGTGCCAGCAGCTTGGCAACAGGCAAAAACATTCAGTACTTC.

The genes are TRBV29-1 and TRBJ2-7; 9 positions match TRBD1. The CDR3 loop spans 16 amino acids. CDR1 and CDR2 from the germline V gene are SQVTM and ANQGSEA. Unmatched junction bases numbered 12, after V lost 6 bases and J lost 0 bases. The CDR3: CSVGGTGSRSSYEQYF. The CDR3 DNA reads as TGCAGCGTGGGCGGGACAGGGTCTCGAAGCTCCTACGAGCAGTACTTC.

Ten or more counts support this clonotype. The chain links TRBV7-2 to TRBJ2-3; D possibly corresponds to TRBD1 (6 bases). The germline V gene encodes CDR1 SGHTA and CDR2 FQGNSA. The CDR3 totals 13 residues. Trimming left V 8 bases short and J 3 bases short, with 12 bases between. The DNA of the CDR3 is TGTGCCAGCCAGGGGCGGAATACAGATACGCAGTATTTT. Amino acids: CASQGRNTDTQYF.

This clonotype was counted only a few times. The J gene is TRBJ2-7, the V gene TRBV12-3 or TRBV12-4, with D perhaps matching TRBD2 (5 bases). With 5 bases removed from V and 3 bases from J, the gap between germline ends came to 8 bases. The CDR3 loop spans 12 amino acids. CDR3 sequence (DNA): TGTGCCAGCAGTCCTCGGGACTACGAGCAGTACTTC. This codes for CASSPRDYEQYF.

As regards this clonotype: A read error may explain this, as a much larger clone is one base away. This chain joins TRBV5-1 and TRBJ2-1, with 9 bases lining up with TRBD1. The DNA end lines up better with TRBJ2-7; the J call may be wrong. Germline-derived CDR1 and CDR2 are SGHRS and YFSETQ. The CDR3 runs to 14 residues. CDR3 sequence: CASSPGQGFDEQYF. In DNA form, the CDR3 reads TGCGCCAGCAGCCCGGGACAGGGTTTCGATGAGCAGTACTTC.

The chain carries TRBV12-3 or TRBV12-4 and TRBJ1-2, with D possibly TRBD1 on 5 matching bases. Trimming took 7 bases from V and 7 from J, leaving 19 bases between them. The CDR3 consists of 14 residues. CDR3 region: CASTRGPGIGGYTF. CDR3 in DNA: TGTGCCAGCACCAGAGGCCCAGGGATCGGTGGCTACACCTTC.

The chain employs TRBV11-3 and TRBJ2-5, with D possibly matching TRBD1 (6 bases). V dropped 7 bases and J dropped 1 base, with 19 bases sitting between them. The germline V gene encodes CDR1 SGHNT and CDR2 YENEEA. This CDR3 has 16 residues. The CDR3 loop reads CASTTFTPGVQETQYF. The CDR3 DNA sequence: TGTGCCAGCACCACCTTCACCCCAGGGGTCCAAGAGACCCAGTACTTC.

This clonotype was found a few times. The chain links TRBV19 to TRBJ2-3; the match to TRBD2 covers 13 bases. CDR1 is LNHDA, CDR2 SQIVND, per germline (reference sequence). There are 16 residues in the CDR3. After removal of 6 bases from V and 4 bases from J, the junction contained 7 bases not matched to a gene. The CDR3 sequence is CASSRTSGRSADTQYF. CDR3 DNA sequence: TGTGCCAGTAGCCGGACTAGCGGGAGATCTGCAGATACGCAGTATTTT.